One and the same sample provided the 25 T cell receptor beta chains below, sequenced in a study of cytomegalovirus exposure and HLA in healthy donors. Data came from immunoSEQ multiplex PCR; TCRdb stores just in-frame clones and leaves some out. The repertoire holds some 170,000 clones, 86% seen once, with 2% to 3% in the top ten. The sample taken for sequencing was PBMCs. The receptors were sampled from a man between 18 and 29 years old in good health and CMV-seropositive.

In its sample, this clone was seen once. CDR3 nucleotide sequence: TGCGCCAGCAGCTTACAGGGGGCGCTTGGAAACACCATATATTTT. Amino acid sequence: CASSLQGALGNTIYF. The chain has TRBV5-1 and TRBJ1-3, with 9 bases that match TRBD1. The CDR3 loop spans 15 amino acids. The germline CDR1 and CDR2 sequences are SGHRS and YFSETQ. J gave up 3 bases and V 2 bases, and 3 bases lay outside the gene matches.

The chain couples TRBV7-2 to TRBJ2-7; TRBD1 aligns across 9 bases. The V gene end was trimmed by 2 bases and the J gene end by 3 bases; junction bases not matched to a gene: 5. Germline loops: CDR1 SGHTA, CDR2 FQGNSA. The CDR3 runs 15 residues. DNA of the CDR3: TGTGCCAGCAGCTTATTGGGGACAGGGCGCTACGAGCAGTACTTC. Its translation: CASSLLGTGRYEQYF.

This chain uses TRBV2 with TRBJ1-4; 9 bases agree with TRBD1. This CDR3 spans 15 amino acids. Germline V gives CDR1 SNHLY, CDR2 FYNNEI. V shed 5 bases and J 5 bases; nucleotides not matched to a gene: 6. The CDR3 region has the DNA TGTGCCAGCAGTTCCCGGGACAGGGCGAATGAAAAACTGTTTTTT. Its protein is CASSSRDRANEKLFF.

CDR3 DNA sequence: TGTGCCAGCAGTCACGTGGGGGGAACAGGCTATGAGCAGTTCTTC. Amino acid sequence: CASSHVGGTGYEQFF. The V and J genes are TRBV6-5 and TRBJ2-1; maybe TRBD2 (6 bases). CDR3 size: 15 residues. The V end lost 5 bases, the J end lost 8 bases, and 19 bases lay between the germline ends. The germline V gene encodes CDR1 MNHEY and CDR2 SVGAGI.

The chain uses TRBV28 and TRBJ2-7; D remains ambiguous. Trimming took 1 base from V and 0 from J, leaving 13 bases between them. This CDR3 has 16 amino acids. In germline, CDR1 is MDHEN, CDR2 SYDVKM. The CDR3 loop is CASSLSGLVVSYEQYF. The CDR3 DNA follows: TGTGCCAGCAGTTTATCGGGTTTGGTTGTCTCCTACGAGCAGTACTTC.

The chain uses TRBV10-2 and TRBJ2-7; 9 bases fit TRBD2. CDR3 size: 14 residues. The germline V gene has CDR1 WSHSY and CDR2 SAAADI. The V gene end was trimmed by 9 bases and the J gene end by 2 bases; junction bases not matched to a gene: 8. The CDR3 here is CARSAGGPPYEQYF. CDR3 bases: TGCGCCAGGAGCGCGGGGGGGCCCCCCTACGAGCAGTACTTC.

The genes are TRBV30 and TRBJ1-2; D is undetermined. The CDR3 contains 16 residues. Germline CDR1 reads GTSNPN; CDR2 reads SVGIG (reference sequence). Trimming stripped 0 bases from V and 0 bases from J, with 14 bases between. The CDR3 here is CAWSVGLPGSNYGYTF. CDR3 sequence (DNA): TGTGCCTGGAGTGTAGGATTACCGGGATCTAACTATGGCTACACCTTC.

The V gene is TRBV5-1, the J gene TRBJ2-5; TRBD2 aligns across 7 bases. V was pared by 4 bases and J by 1 base, with 4 bases of the junction left unmatched. There are 14 residues in the CDR3. Germline-derived CDR1 and CDR2 are SGHRS and YFSETQ. In DNA form, the CDR3 reads TGCGCCAGCAGCGGGGGGGGGACCCAAGAGACCCAGTACTTC. It encodes CASSGGGTQETQYF.

This chain uses TRBV5-1 with TRBJ1-5; possible D gene TRBD1, 5 bases. V lost 1 base and J 6 bases, leaving 11 bases between the germline ends. Germline CDR1 reads SGHRS; CDR2 reads YFSETQ. The CDR3 extends over 14 amino acids. The CDR3 DNA sequence: TGCGCCAGCAGCTTGAAGGGGCAGGGTCAGCCCCAGCATTTT. This gives the protein CASSLKGQGQPQHF.

The J gene is TRBJ2-1, the V gene TRBV10-3, with TRBD1 matching over 8 bases. This CDR3 contains 13 residues. Germline assignment: CDR1 ENHRY and CDR2 SYGVKD. J lost 9 bases, V lost 10 bases, and 11 bases had no gene match. CDR3 protein: CASSRGPESEQFF. Here the CDR3 DNA reads TGTGCCAGCTCCAGGGGGCCAGAGAGTGAGCAGTTCTTC.

This chain uses TRBV6-5 with TRBJ2-7; 12 bases line up with TRBD2. Germline CDR1 and CDR2: MNHEY and SVGAGI. With 5 bases clipped from V and 3 bases from J, the junction kept 2 bases outside the gene matches. The CDR3 runs to 14 residues. The CDR3 sequence is CASSRTSGNYEQYF. The CDR3 DNA sequence: TGTGCCAGCAGTCGGACTAGCGGGAACTACGAGCAGTACTTC.

V and J are TRBV6-5 and TRBJ2-3, with TRBD2 identical over 9 bases. CDR1 is MNHEY and CDR2 is SVGAGI in the germline V gene. V shed 6 bases and J 0 bases; nucleotides not matched to a gene: 1. This CDR3 has 14 residues. CDR3 amino acids: CASRGLASTDTQYF. CDR3 sequence (DNA): TGTGCCAGCAGAGGACTAGCGAGCACAGATACGCAGTATTTT.

This chain connects TRBV10-2 to TRBJ2-2; 9 positions agree with TRBD2. CDR1 is WSHSY, CDR2 SAAADI, per germline. The CDR3 has 13 amino acids. The V gene end was trimmed by 5 bases and the J gene end by 13 bases; junction bases not matched to a gene: 8. CDR3 loop: CASSWREGPGLFF. Written as DNA, the CDR3 is TGCGCCAGCAGTTGGCGGGAGGGCCCTGGGCTGTTTTTT.

The chain carries TRBV28 and TRBJ1-2; TRBD1 aligns across 7 bases. Germline CDR1 reads MDHEN; CDR2 reads SYDVKM. This CDR3 region has 16 residues. V gave up 7 bases and J gave up 5 bases; unmatched junction bases: 16. In DNA form, the CDR3 reads TGTGCCAGCATGACTGGAGCTGGGGACAGCCAATATGGCTACACCTTC. Translating it yields CASMTGAGDSQYGYTF.

The chain has TRBV12-2 and TRBJ1-1; the table calls TRBD1, which could not be checked here. TRBV12-2 has pseudogene status. The CDR3 has 14 residues. CDR3 sequence reads: CASRFSTENTEAFF. The CDR3 DNA is TGTGCAAGTCGCTTTAGTACAGAGAACACTGAAGCTTTCTTT.

To note about this clone: One end of the junction is discordant with germline, which a read error may explain. The rearrangement joins TRBV7-7 to TRBJ1-6; TRBD1 aligns across 9 bases. From germline, CDR1 is SSHAT and CDR2 FNYEAQ (reference sequence). This CDR3 has 20 residues. CDR3 DNA sequence: TGTGCTAGCAGCTCGGGACAGGGAAAGATACGAGCCTCCTATAATTCACCCCTCCACTTT. Its protein is CASSSGQGKIRASYNSPLHF. The variable domain in full, completed from reference TRBV7-7 and TRBJ1-6, reads GAGVSQSPRYKVTKRGQDVTLRCDPISSHATLYWYQQALGQGPEFLTYFNYEAQPDKSGLPSDRFSAERPEGSISTLTIQRTEQRDSAMYRCASSSGQGKIRASYNSPLHFGNGTRLTVT.

V and J are TRBV7-2 and TRBJ1-5; no clear D. The CDR3 has 15 residues. Germline V gene lookup returns CDR1 SGHTA and CDR2 FQGNSA. Trimming stripped 1 base from V and 1 base from J, with 8 bases between. The CDR3 spells CASSLGGRSNQPQHF. CDR3 in DNA: TGTGCCAGCAGCTTAGGAGGGAGGAGCAATCAGCCCCAGCATTTT.

The chain employs TRBV5-1 and TRBJ2-5; 7 nucleotides match TRBD1. The V gene's germline CDR1 is SGHRS and CDR2 YFSETQ. The junction had 13 bases not matched to a gene; V was cut back by 0 bases and J by 5 bases. CDR3 length equals 17 residues. The CDR3 is CASSLEWGTAAGETQYF. The CDR3 DNA is TGCGCCAGCAGCTTGGAGTGGGGGACAGCTGCAGGGGAGACCCAGTACTTC.

V gene TRBV7-9 combines with J gene TRBJ1-2, with 10 bases that match TRBD1. Trimming removed 5 bases from V and 8 bases from J; junction bases left unmatched: 11. This CDR3 contains 15 residues. Per germline, CDR1 SEHNR and CDR2 FQNEAQ (reference sequence). CDR3: CASSLPRQGAGGYTF. The CDR3 DNA is TGTGCCAGCAGCCTCCCTAGACAGGGGGCAGGAGGCTACACCTTC. Looking up the rest from reference TRBV7-9 and TRBJ1-2 gives the full variable domain: DTGVSQNPRHKITKRGQNVTFRCDPISEHNRLYWYRQTLGQGPEFLTYFQNEAQLEKSRLLSDRFSAERPKGSFSTLEIQRTEQGDSAMYLCASSLPRQGAGGYTFGSGTRLTVV.

The gene calls are TRBV27 and TRBJ2-2; D call uncertain. The germline CDR1 and CDR2 sequences are MNHEY and SMNVEV (reference sequence). V lost 7 bases, J lost 4 bases, and 10 bases lay in between. The CDR3 length is 13 residues. The CDR3 bases are TGTGCCAGCATGGAGCTTATCACCGGGGAGCTGTTTTTT. Protein sequence: CASMELITGELFF.

This sequence joins TRBV9 and TRBJ2-2; D gene ambiguous. The CDR3 has 16 residues. V was shortened by 0 bases and J by 2 bases, with 11 bases between the two germline ends. Germline assignment: CDR1 SGDLS and CDR2 YYNGEE. The CDR3 DNA reads as TGTGCCAGCAGCGTAGGGGCAGGCGAAAACACCGGGGAGCTGTTTTTT. This codes for CASSVGAGENTGELFF.

This clone was picked up one time. The chain uses TRBV7-8 and TRBJ2-7, with TRBD2 matching over 9 bases. Trimming at V came to 1 base and at J to 2 bases, leaving 6 bases not matched to a gene. The CDR3 spans 16 residues. Germline CDR1 and CDR2: SGHVS and FQNEAQ. CDR3 coding DNA: TGTGCCAGCAGCTTAGAGTCGGCGGGAGGGCCCTACGAGCAGTACTTC. This codes for CASSLESAGGPYEQYF.

This clone was counted once. This chain links TRBV5-1 with TRBJ2-5; 9 bases map to TRBD1. Losses at the gene ends were 6 bases for V and 4 bases for J; bases not matched to a gene: 7. The CDR3 loop spans 14 amino acids. Looked up from germline, CDR1 is SGHRS and CDR2 is YFSETQ. In nucleotides, the CDR3 is TGCGCCAGCACGGGGACAGGGATGGGAGAGACCCAGTACTTC. It specifies CASTGTGMGETQYF.

In its sample, this clone was seen once. This sequence joins TRBV29-1 and TRBJ2-5, with D maybe TRBD2 (5 bases). CDR1 is SQVTM, CDR2 ANQGSEA, per germline. Trimming left V 7 bases short and J 5 bases short, with 11 bases between. The CDR3 sequence is 11 residues long. CDR3 in DNA: TGCAGCGATATGACGGGGGAGACCCAGTACTTC. Its protein product is CSDMTGETQYF.

The chain links TRBV28 to TRBJ1-2; D gene ambiguous. This CDR3 is built from 13 residues. In germline, CDR1 is MDHEN, CDR2 SYDVKM. V was cut by 0 bases and J by 3 bases, with 5 bases left in between. DNA of the CDR3: TGTGCCAGCAGTTTATGGGGCGACTATGGCTACACCTTC. Translated: CASSLWGDYGYTF.